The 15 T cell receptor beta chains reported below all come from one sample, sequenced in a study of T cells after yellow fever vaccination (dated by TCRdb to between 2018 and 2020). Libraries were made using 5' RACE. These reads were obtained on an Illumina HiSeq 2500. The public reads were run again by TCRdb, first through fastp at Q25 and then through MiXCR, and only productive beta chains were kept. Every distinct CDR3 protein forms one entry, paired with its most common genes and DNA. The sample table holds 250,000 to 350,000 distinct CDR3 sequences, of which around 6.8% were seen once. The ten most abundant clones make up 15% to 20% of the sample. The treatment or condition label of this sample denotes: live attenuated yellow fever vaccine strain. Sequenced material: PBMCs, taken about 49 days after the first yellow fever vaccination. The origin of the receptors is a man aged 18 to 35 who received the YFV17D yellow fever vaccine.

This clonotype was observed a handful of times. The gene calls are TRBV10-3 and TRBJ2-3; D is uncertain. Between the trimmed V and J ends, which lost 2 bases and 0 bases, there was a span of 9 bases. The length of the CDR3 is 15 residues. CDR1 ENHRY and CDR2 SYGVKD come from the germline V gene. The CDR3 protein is CAISEGLRSTDTQYF. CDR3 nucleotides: TGTGCCATCAGTGAGGGTTTGCGAAGCACAGATACGCAGTATTTT.

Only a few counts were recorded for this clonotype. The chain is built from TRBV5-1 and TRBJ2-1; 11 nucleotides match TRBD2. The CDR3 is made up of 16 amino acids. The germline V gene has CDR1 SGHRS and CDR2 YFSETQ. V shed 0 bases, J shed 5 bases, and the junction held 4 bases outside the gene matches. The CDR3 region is CASSLATSGANNEQFF. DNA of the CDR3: TGCGCCAGCAGCTTGGCGACTAGCGGGGCCAACAATGAGCAGTTCTTC.

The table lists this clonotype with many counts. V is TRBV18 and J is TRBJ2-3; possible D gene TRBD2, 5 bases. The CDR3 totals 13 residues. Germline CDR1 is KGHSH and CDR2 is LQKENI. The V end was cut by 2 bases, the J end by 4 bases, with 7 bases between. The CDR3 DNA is TGTGCCAGCTCACCAGGAGGCGCAGATACGCAGTATTTT. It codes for CASSPGGADTQYF.

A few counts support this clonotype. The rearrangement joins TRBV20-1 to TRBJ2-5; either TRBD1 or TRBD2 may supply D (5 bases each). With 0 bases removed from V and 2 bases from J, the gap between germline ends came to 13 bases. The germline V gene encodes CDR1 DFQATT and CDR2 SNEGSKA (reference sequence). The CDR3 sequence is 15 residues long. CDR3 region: CSARERDQSQETQYF. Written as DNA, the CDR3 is TGCAGTGCTAGAGAAAGGGACCAATCACAAGAGACCCAGTACTTC.

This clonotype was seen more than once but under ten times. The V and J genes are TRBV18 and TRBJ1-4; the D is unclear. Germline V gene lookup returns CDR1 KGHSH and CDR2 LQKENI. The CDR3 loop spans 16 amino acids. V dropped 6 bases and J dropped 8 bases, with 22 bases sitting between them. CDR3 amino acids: CASSSSSWLGREKLFF. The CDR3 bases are TGTGCCAGCTCCTCGTCTTCCTGGCTGGGTCGGGAAAAACTGTTTTTT.

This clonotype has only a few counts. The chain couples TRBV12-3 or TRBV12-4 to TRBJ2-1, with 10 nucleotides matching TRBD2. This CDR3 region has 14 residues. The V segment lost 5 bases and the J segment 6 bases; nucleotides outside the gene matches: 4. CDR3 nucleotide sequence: TGTGCCAGCAGTCTGAAGCGGGGGGGCAATGAGCAGTTCTTC. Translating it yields CASSLKRGGNEQFF.

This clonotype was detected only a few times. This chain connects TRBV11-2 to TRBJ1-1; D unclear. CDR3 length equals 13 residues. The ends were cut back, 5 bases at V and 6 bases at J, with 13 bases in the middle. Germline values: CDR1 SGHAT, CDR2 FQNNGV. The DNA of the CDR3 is TGTGCCAGCAGCCTGGCAGACCTCTCTGAAGCTTTCTTT. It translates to CASSLADLSEAFF.

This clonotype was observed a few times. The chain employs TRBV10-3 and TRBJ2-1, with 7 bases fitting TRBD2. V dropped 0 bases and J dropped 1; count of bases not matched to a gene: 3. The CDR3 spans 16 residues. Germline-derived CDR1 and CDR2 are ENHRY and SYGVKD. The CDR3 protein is CAISESGAGSYNEQFF. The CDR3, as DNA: TGTGCCATCAGTGAGTCCGGAGCGGGGTCCTACAATGAGCAGTTCTTC.

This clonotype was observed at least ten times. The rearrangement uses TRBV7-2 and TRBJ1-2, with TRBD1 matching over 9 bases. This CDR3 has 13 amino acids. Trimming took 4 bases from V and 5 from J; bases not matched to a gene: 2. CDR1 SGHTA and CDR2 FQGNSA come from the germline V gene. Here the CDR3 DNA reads TGTGCCAGCAGCTCGGGACAGGGTTATGGCTACACCTTC. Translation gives CASSSGQGYGYTF.

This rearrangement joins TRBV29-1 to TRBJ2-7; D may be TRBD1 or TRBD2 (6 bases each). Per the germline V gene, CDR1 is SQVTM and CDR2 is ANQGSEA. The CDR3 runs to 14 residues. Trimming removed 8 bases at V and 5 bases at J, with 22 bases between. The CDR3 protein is CSPPGWGATNEQYV. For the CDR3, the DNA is TGCAGCCCTCCCGGATGGGGGGCGACGAACGAGCAGTACGTC.

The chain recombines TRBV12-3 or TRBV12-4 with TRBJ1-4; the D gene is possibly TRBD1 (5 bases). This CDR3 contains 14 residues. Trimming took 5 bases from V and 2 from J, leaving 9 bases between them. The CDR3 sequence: CASSATVTNEKLFF. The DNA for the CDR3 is TGTGCCAGCAGTGCGACAGTGACTAATGAAAAACTGTTTTTT.

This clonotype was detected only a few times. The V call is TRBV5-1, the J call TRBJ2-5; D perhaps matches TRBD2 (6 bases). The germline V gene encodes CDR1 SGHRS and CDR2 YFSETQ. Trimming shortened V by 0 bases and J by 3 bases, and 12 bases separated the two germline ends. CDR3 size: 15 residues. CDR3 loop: CASSLGVGGKETQYF. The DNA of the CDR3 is TGCGCCAGCAGCTTGGGAGTAGGCGGGAAAGAGACCCAGTACTTC. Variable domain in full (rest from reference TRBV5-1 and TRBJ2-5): KAGVTQTPRYLIKTRGQQVTLSCSPISGHRSVSWYQQTPGQGLQFLFEYFSETQRNKGNFPGRFSGRQFSNSRSEMNVSTLELGDSALYLCASSLGVGGKETQYFGPGTRLLVL.

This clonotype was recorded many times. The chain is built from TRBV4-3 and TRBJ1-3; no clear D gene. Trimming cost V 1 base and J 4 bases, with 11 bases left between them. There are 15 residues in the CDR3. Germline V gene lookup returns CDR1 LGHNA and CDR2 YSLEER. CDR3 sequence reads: CASSQGLAPGNTIYF. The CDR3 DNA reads TGCGCCAGCAGCCAAGGGCTTGCCCCCGGAAACACCATATATTTT.

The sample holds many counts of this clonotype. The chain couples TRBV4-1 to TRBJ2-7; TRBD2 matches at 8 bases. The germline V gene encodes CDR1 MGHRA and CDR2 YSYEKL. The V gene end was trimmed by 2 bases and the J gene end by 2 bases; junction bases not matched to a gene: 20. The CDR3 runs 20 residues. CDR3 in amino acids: CASSQIWDSRGAQGPYEQYV. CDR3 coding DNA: TGCGCCAGCAGCCAAATATGGGATTCGCGGGGGGCGCAAGGCCCCTACGAGCAGTACGTC.

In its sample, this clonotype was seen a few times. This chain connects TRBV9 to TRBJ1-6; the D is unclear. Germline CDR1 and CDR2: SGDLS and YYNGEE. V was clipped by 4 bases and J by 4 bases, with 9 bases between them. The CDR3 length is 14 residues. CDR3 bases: TGTGCCAGCAGCCCCCCACGATATAATTCACCCCTCCACTTT. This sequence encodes CASSPPRYNSPLHF.